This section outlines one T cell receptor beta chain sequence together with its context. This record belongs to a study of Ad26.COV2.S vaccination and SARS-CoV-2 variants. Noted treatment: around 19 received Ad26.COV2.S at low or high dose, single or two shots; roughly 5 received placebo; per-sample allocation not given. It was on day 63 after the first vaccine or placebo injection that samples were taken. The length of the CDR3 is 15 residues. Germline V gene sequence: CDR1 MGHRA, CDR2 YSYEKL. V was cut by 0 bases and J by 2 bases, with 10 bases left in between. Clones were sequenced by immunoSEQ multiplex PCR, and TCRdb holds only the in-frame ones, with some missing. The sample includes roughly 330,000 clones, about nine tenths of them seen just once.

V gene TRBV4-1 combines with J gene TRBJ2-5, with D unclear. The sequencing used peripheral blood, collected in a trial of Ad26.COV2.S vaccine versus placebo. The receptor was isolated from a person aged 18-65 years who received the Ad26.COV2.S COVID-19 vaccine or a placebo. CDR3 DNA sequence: TGCGCCAGCAGCCAAGAGCCAGAACCTCAAGAGACCCAGTACTTC. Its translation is CASSQEPEPQETQYF.